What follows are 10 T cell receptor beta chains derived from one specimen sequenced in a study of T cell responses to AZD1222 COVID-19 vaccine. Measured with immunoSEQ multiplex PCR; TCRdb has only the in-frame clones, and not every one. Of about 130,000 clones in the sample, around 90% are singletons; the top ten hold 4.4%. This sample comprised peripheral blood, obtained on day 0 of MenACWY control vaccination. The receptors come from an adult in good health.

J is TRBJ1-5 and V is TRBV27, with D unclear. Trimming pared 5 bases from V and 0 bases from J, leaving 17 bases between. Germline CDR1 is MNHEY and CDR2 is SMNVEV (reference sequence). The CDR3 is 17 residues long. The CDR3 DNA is TGTGCCAGCAGTCAGATGTTTCCCGGGTATAGCAATCAGCCCCAGCATTTT. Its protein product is CASSQMFPGYSNQPQHF.

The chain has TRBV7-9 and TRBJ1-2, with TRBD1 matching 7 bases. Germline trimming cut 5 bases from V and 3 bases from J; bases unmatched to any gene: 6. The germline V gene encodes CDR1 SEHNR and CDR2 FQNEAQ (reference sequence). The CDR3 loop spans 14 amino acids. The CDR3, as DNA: TGTGCCAGCAGCCCTAGGGACAGCTACTATGGCTACACCTTC. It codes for CASSPRDSYYGYTF.

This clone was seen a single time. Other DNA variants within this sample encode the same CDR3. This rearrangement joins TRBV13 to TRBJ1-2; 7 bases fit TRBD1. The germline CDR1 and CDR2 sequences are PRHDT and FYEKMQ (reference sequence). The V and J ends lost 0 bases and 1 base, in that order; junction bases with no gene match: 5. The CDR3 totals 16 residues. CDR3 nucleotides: TGTGCCAGCAGCTTAGGTAGGGGGCGCGGTAACTATGGCTACACCTTC. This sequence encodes CASSLGRGRGNYGYTF.

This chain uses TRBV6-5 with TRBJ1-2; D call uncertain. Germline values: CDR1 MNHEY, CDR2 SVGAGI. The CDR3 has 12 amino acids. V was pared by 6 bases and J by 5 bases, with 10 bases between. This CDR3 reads CASRGRYYGYTF. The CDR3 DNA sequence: TGTGCCAGCAGGGGTCGTTATTATGGCTACACCTTC.

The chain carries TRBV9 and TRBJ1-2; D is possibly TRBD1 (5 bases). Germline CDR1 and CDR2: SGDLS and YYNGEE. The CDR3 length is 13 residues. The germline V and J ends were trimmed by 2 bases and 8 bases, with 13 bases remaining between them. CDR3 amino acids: CASSVGQGGGYTF. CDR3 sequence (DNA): TGTGCCAGCAGCGTTGGACAAGGTGGAGGCTACACCTTC.

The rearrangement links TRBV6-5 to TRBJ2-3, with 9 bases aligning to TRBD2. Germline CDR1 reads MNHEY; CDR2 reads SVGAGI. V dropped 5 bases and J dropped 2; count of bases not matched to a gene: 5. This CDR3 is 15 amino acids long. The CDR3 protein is CASSLSGSLTDTQYF. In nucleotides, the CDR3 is TGTGCCAGCAGTCTTAGCGGGAGTCTCACAGATACGCAGTATTTT.

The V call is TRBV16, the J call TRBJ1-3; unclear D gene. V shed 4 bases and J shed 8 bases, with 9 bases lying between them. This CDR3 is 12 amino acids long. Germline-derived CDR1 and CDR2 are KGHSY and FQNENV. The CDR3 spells CASSPTLDTIYF. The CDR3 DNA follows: TGTGCCAGCAGCCCCACTCTGGACACCATATATTTT.

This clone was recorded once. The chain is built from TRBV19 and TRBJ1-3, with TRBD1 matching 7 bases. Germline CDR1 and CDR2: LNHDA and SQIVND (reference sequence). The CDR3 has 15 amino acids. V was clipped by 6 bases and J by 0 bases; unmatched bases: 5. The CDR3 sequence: CASSGQESSGNTIYF. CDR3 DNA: TGTGCCAGTAGCGGACAGGAAAGCTCTGGAAACACCATATATTTT.

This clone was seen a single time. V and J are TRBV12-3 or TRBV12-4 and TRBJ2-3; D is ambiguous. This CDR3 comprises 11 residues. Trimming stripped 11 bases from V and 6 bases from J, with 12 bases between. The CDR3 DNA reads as TGTGCCTCCGCCTCCCGGGATACGCAGTATTTT. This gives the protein CASASRDTQYF.

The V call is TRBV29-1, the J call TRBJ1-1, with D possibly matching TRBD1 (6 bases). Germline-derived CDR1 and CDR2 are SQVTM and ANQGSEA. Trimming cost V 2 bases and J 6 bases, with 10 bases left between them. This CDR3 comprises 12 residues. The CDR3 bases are TGCAGCGTTGAAACACAGGGATCTGAAGCTTTCTTT. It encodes CSVETQGSEAFF.